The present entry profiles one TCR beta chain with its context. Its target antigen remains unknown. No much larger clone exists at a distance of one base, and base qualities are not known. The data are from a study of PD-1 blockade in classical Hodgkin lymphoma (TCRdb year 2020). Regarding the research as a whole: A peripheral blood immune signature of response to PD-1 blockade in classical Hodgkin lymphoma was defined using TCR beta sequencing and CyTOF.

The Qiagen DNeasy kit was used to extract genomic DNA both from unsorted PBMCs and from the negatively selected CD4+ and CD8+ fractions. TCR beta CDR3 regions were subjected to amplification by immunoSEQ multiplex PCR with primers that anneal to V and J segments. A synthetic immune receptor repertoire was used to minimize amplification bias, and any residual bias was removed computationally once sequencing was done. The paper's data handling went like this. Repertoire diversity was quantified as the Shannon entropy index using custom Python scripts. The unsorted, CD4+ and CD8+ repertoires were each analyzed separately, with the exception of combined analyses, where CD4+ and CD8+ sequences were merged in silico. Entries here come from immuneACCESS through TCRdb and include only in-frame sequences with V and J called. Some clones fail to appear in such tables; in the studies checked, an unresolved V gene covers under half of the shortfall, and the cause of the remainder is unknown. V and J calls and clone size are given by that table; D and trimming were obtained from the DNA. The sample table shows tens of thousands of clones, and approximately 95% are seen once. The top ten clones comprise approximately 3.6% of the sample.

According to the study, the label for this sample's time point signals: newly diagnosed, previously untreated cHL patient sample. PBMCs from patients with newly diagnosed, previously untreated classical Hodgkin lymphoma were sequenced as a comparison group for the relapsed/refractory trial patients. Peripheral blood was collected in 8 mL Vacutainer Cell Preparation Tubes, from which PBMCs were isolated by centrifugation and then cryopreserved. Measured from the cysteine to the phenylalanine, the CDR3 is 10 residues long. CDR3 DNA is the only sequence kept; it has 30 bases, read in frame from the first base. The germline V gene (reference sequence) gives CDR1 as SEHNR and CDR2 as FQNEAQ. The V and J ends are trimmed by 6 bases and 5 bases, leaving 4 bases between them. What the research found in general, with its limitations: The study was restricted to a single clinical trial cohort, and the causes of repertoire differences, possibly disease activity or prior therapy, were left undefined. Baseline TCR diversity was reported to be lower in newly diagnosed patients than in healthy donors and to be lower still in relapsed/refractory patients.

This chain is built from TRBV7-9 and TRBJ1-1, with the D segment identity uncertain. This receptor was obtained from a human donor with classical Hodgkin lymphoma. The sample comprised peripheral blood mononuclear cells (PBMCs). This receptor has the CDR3 CASRGTEAFF. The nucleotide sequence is TGTGCCAGCAGGGGGACTGAAGCTTTCTTT.